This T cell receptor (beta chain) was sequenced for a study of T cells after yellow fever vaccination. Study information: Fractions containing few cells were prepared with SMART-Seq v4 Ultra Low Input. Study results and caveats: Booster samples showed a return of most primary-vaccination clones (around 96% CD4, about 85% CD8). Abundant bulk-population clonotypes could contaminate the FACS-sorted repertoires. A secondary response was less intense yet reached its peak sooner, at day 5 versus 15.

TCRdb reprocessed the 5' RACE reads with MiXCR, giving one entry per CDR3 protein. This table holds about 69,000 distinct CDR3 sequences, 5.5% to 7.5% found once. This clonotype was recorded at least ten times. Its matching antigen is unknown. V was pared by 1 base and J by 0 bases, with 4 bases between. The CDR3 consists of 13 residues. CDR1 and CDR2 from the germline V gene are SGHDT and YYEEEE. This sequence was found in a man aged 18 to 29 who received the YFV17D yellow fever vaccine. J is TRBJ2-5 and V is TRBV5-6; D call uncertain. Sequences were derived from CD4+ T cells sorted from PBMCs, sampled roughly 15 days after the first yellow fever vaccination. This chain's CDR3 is CASSLFHQETQYF. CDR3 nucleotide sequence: TGTGCCAGCAGCTTGTTCCACCAAGAGACCCAGTACTTC.